This TCR beta chain was recovered during a study of T-cell reconstitution after alpha-beta-depleted transplantation in children. With V trimmed by 3 bases and J by 4 bases, 5 bases remained unmatched. The CDR3 has 13 amino acids. CDR1 is DFQATT and CDR2 is SNEGSKA in the germline V gene (reference sequence). It was with unique molecular identifiers that the TCRbeta library was prepared. In TCRdb, the PCR reads were re-called with MiXCR into one record per CDR3 protein. The table shows hundreds of thousands of distinct CDR3 sequences, with 16% occurring only once. Ten or more counts support this clonotype.

The sample was PBMCs from the stem cell graft donor, taken from the stem cell graft. V and J are TRBV20-1 and TRBJ1-2; 7 bases line up with TRBD1. The TCR originated in a human donor who donated a stem cell graft to a child with acute myeloid leukemia. CDR3 coding DNA: TGCAGTGCTAGTAAGGGGGCGTCCTATGGCTACACCTTC. It translates to CSASKGASYGYTF.